This TCR beta chain was sequenced for a study of control samples from healthy donors and cancer patients. The germline gives CDR1 KGHSH, CDR2 LQKENI. V was cut by 0 bases and J by 5 bases, with 11 bases left in between. The CDR3 has 14 amino acids. Using immunoSEQ multiplex PCR, the repertoire was profiled, and TCRdb retains in-frame clones only, with some absent. This table has roughly 130,000 clones, roughly 84% appearing once. The J gene is TRBJ2-7, the V gene TRBV18; D gene ambiguous. Sequenced sample: blood. The receptor was isolated from a middle-aged man in good health. The CDR3 sequence is CASSPPNSGDEQYF. The CDR3 nucleotides read TGTGCCAGCTCACCACCGAACAGTGGAGACGAGCAGTACTTC.